Below are 10 T cell receptor beta chains sequenced from a single sample in a study of cytomegalovirus exposure and HLA in healthy donors. The PCR used 60 Vbeta and 13 Jbeta primers. Data came from immunoSEQ multiplex PCR; TCRdb stores just in-frame clones and leaves some out. The sample holds roughly 93,000 clones, about 74% seen once. What was sequenced was PBMCs. The source of these receptors is a male donor in good health and CMV-seronegative.

The gene calls are TRBV5-6 and TRBJ2-7, with TRBD2 matching 9 bases. After removal of 4 bases from V and 6 bases from J, the junction contained 8 bases not matched to a gene. Per germline, CDR1 SGHDT and CDR2 YYEEEE. This CDR3 contains 14 residues. This CDR3 reads CASSQIAGEGEQYF. CDR3 bases: TGTGCCAGCAGCCAAATAGCGGGAGAGGGCGAGCAGTACTTC.

The rearrangement uses TRBV30 and TRBJ1-2; TRBD1 matches 10 bases. The CDR3 is made up of 14 amino acids. J gave up 7 bases and V 3 bases, and 8 bases lay outside the gene matches. Germline CDR1 reads GTSNPN; CDR2 reads SVGIG (reference sequence). CDR3 sequence (DNA): TGTGCCTGGAGGCCGACAGGGGGCCACGGTGGCTACACCTTC. This translates into CAWRPTGGHGGYTF.

V usage is TRBV6-5 and J usage is TRBJ1-2, with D possibly matching TRBD1 (5 bases). Germline V gives CDR1 MNHEY, CDR2 SVGAGI. The CDR3 contains 14 residues. The V gene lost 5 bases and the J gene lost 2 bases, with 12 bases spanning the gap. The CDR3 DNA reads TGTGCCAGCAGTCCAGGGCGGGAGAACTATGGCTACACCTTC. Translating it yields CASSPGRENYGYTF.

The chain couples TRBV11-1 to TRBJ1-1, with D tentatively TRBD1 (5 bases). Trimming took 5 bases from V and 5 from J, leaving 15 bases between them. Germline V lookup: CDR1 SGHAT, CDR2 FQDESV (reference sequence). The CDR3 runs 14 residues. CDR3 in amino acids: CASSPGRGGTEAFF. CDR3 in DNA: TGTGCCAGCAGCCCAGGGAGGGGCGGGACTGAAGCTTTCTTT.

The genes are TRBV2 and TRBJ1-3; TRBD1 might be the D (6 bases). V lost 10 bases and J lost 4, with 14 bases in between. Germline assignment: CDR1 SNHLY and CDR2 FYNNEI. The CDR3 loop spans 13 amino acids. As DNA, the CDR3 is TGTGCCACCTACCACAGGGAGGGAAACACCATATATTTT. Amino acids: CATYHREGNTIYF.

The V and J genes are TRBV28 and TRBJ2-7, with 9 bases matching TRBD1. CDR1 and CDR2 from the germline V gene are MDHEN and SYDVKM. The CDR3 is made up of 16 amino acids. The J segment lost 1 base and the V segment lost 6 bases, leaving 10 bases of the junction unmatched. The CDR3 region is CASSSHRQGGSYEQYF. The CDR3, as DNA: TGTGCCAGCAGCAGCCATCGACAGGGGGGATCCTACGAGCAGTACTTC.

The CDR3 bases are TGTGCCAGCAGTGACCCGACTAGCGGGGTTCCCTACGAGCAGTACTTC. Its protein product is CASSDPTSGVPYEQYF. The chain couples TRBV6-1 to TRBJ2-7; 11 nucleotides align to TRBD2. CDR3 length equals 16 residues. Germline trimming cut 3 bases from V and 2 bases from J; bases unmatched to any gene: 6. Germline V lookup: CDR1 MNHNS, CDR2 SASEGT.

CDR3 amino acids: CASSIGTGGQFF. The DNA for the CDR3 is TGTGCCAGTAGTATTGGGACAGGGGGTCAGTTCTTC. V is TRBV19 and J is TRBJ2-1, with 11 bases identical to TRBD1. Unmatched junction bases numbered 2, after V lost 3 bases and J lost 13 bases. Per the germline V gene, CDR1 is LNHDA and CDR2 is SQIVND (reference sequence). The CDR3 contains 12 residues.

This clone occurred once. J is TRBJ2-2 and V is TRBV19; TRBD1 is a possible D gene (6 bases). The length of the CDR3 is 19 residues. Trimming left V 4 bases short and J 6 bases short, with 27 bases between. Germline CDR1 and CDR2: LNHDA and SQIVND (reference sequence). CDR3 sequence: CASSTRDTAEAYTAGELFF. The CDR3 DNA reads as TGTGCCAGTAGTACCCGGGACACAGCCGAAGCATACACCGCCGGGGAGCTGTTTTTT.

The V call is TRBV7-3, the J call TRBJ2-7, with 9 bases lining up with TRBD2. This CDR3 contains 15 residues. V dropped 5 bases and J dropped 2; count of bases not matched to a gene: 7. The germline CDR1 and CDR2 sequences are SGHTA and FQGTGA. The CDR3 sequence is CASSPQAGGAYEQYF. The CDR3 bases are TGTGCCAGCAGCCCTCAAGCGGGAGGTGCCTACGAGCAGTACTTC.